The source of this TCR beta chain is a study of cytomegalovirus exposure and HLA in healthy donors. In the PCR, 60 Vbeta and 13 Jbeta primers were used. The assay was immunoSEQ multiplex PCR, and TCRdb's table has in-frame clones only and misses some. Of more than 85,000 clones in the sample, roughly 76% are singletons; the top ten hold 6.9%. Overall study findings and caveats: In a later analysis, specific HLA alleles were associated with 16,000 or so TCR beta sequences at a 0.05 false discovery rate. For presence/absence analyses, sequencing depth was assumed to be roughly uniform across donors.

In the case of this clone: As yet, its antigen is unknown.

The length of the CDR3 is 16 residues. V lost 2 bases to trimming and J lost 6 bases; unmatched junction nucleotides: 8. Germline V gives CDR1 SGHVS, CDR2 FNYEAQ. The gene calls are TRBV7-6 and TRBJ2-3; 10 bases match TRBD2. Sequencing was done on a sample of PBMCs. The TCR originated in a man younger than 45 in good health and CMV-seropositive. Here the CDR3 DNA reads TGTGCCAGCAGCTTACTAGCGGGGGACCTGACCGATACGCAGTATTTT. Its translation: CASSLLAGDLTDTQYF. Full variable domain (remainder filled in from reference TRBV7-6 and TRBJ2-3): GAGVSQSPRYKVTKRGQDVALRCDPISGHVSLYWYRQALGQGPEFLTYFNYEAQQDKSGLPNDRFSAERPEGSISTLTIQRTEQRDSAMYRCASSLLAGDLTDTQYFGPGTRLTVL.